The 31 T cell receptor beta chains below were found in one sample sequenced in a study of CD8+ T cells in alopecia areata. Once RNA had been extracted, it was reverse transcribed into cDNA to act as the sequencing template. The table came from immunoSEQ multiplex PCR; TCRdb's copy has only in-frame clones and leaves some out. The sample holds 150,000 to 200,000 clones, 50% to 75% seen once. Material: CD4+ T cells sorted from blood, obtained at week 0. All receptors come from a human donor with alopecia areata.

There are a few counts of this clone. The chain employs TRBV29-1 and TRBJ2-2, with 9 positions matching TRBD1. The germline V gene encodes CDR1 SQVTM and CDR2 ANQGSEA. J gave up 7 bases and V 4 bases, and 1 base lay outside the gene matches. The CDR3 covers 12 residues. This CDR3 reads CSVGQGVGELFF. CDR3 DNA: TGCAGCGTTGGACAGGGGGTCGGGGAGCTGTTTTTT.

V and J are TRBV19 and TRBJ1-5; possibly TRBD1 for D (6 bases). The CDR3 has 14 residues. CDR1 and CDR2 from the germline V gene are LNHDA and SQIVND (reference sequence). V dropped 5 bases and J dropped 5 bases, with 13 bases sitting between them. The CDR3 reads CASSSLQGYQPQHF. CDR3 DNA: TGTGCCAGTAGTTCCCTACAGGGATATCAGCCCCAGCATTTT.

This clone has only a few counts. The chain carries TRBV2 and TRBJ1-5; possible D gene TRBD1, 5 bases. Germline CDR1 SNHLY, CDR2 FYNNEI. The length of the CDR3 is 15 residues. V dropped 6 bases and J dropped 2 bases, with 14 bases sitting between them. The DNA for the CDR3 is TGTGCCAGCAGACAGACAGTCCGAGGCAATCAGCCCCAGCATTTT. Translation gives CASRQTVRGNQPQHF.

This clone was detected a few times. The genes are TRBV7-9 and TRBJ2-5, with D unresolved. The CDR3 is made up of 11 amino acids. Trimming shortened V by 8 bases and J by 9 bases, and 13 bases separated the two germline ends. CDR1 and CDR2 (germline): SEHNR, FQNEAQ (reference sequence). CDR3 sequence: CASPRPESQYF. The DNA for the CDR3 is TGTGCCAGCCCCCGCCCGGAATCCCAGTACTTC.

This chain connects TRBV7-9 to TRBJ1-1; D possibly corresponds to TRBD1 (6 bases). The germline V gene encodes CDR1 SEHNR and CDR2 FQNEAQ (reference sequence). This CDR3 spans 13 amino acids. The V end was cut by 2 bases, the J end by 8 bases, with 12 bases between. CDR3 DNA sequence: TGTGCCAGCAGCTTACCGGACAGCCCGGAAGCTTTCTTT. Translated, it gives CASSLPDSPEAFF.

In this sample, this clone turned up a few times. The chain links TRBV14 to TRBJ2-7, with D unresolved. Germline assignment: CDR1 SGHDN and CDR2 FVKESK. The V gene lost 1 base and the J gene lost 0 bases, with 10 bases spanning the gap. The CDR3 covers 15 residues. CDR3 DNA sequence: TGTGCCAGCAGCCAAGCGCCGTTTCGCTCCTACGAGCAGTACTTC. It encodes CASSQAPFRSYEQYF.

This clone came up many times. This sequence joins TRBV7-3 and TRBJ2-3, with 15 positions matching TRBD2. Losses at the gene ends were 5 bases for V and 10 bases for J; bases not matched to a gene: 4. Germline-derived CDR1 and CDR2 are SGHTA and FQGTGA. The CDR3 has 14 residues. CDR3 amino acids: CASSPGLAGGAQYF. The CDR3 DNA follows: TGTGCCAGCAGCCCCGGACTAGCGGGGGGGGCGCAGTATTTT.

The rearrangement uses TRBV29-1 and TRBJ1-2; D not resolved. This CDR3 is 14 amino acids long. The V end was cut by 1 base, the J end by 2 bases, with 11 bases between. The V gene's germline CDR1 is SQVTM and CDR2 ANQGSEA. The CDR3 reads CSVEVGPANYGYTF. The CDR3 DNA sequence: TGCAGCGTTGAAGTTGGACCAGCAAACTATGGCTACACCTTC.

This chain uses TRBV4-1 with TRBJ1-6; 11 nucleotides agree with TRBD1. Losses at the gene ends were 5 bases for V and 3 bases for J; bases not matched to a gene: 6. The germline CDR1 and CDR2 sequences are MGHRA and YSYEKL. The CDR3 is 17 amino acids. The CDR3 DNA reads TGCGCCAGCAGCTCCCGGACAGGGGGCGGCTATAATTCACCCCTCCACTTT. It translates to CASSSRTGGGYNSPLHF.

This clone was seen a single time. The chain links TRBV30 to TRBJ1-3; D is ambiguous. The V end lost 8 bases, the J end lost 0 bases, and 11 bases lay between the germline ends. In germline, CDR1 is GTSNPN, CDR2 SVGIG (reference sequence). The CDR3 is made up of 13 amino acids. CDR3 nucleotides: TGTGCCCGATCGTCGAGCTCTGGAAACACCATATATTTT. Its protein product is CARSSSSGNTIYF. The whole variable domain, filled in from reference TRBV30 and TRBJ1-3, reads SQTIHQWPATLVQPVGSPLSLECTVEGTSNPNLYWYRQAAGRGLQLLFYSVGIGQISSEVPQNLSASRPQDRQFILSSKKLLLSDSGFYLCARSSSSGNTIYFGEGSWLTVV.

This chain connects TRBV7-9 to TRBJ1-4, with a possible D match to TRBD1 (5 bases). Trimming cost V 6 bases and J 5 bases, with 13 bases left between them. This CDR3 is 14 amino acids long. Per germline, CDR1 SEHNR and CDR2 FQNEAQ (reference sequence). The CDR3 DNA follows: TGTGCCAGCAGTACTGGGGCCCAGAATGAAAAACTGTTTTTT. Its translation: CASSTGAQNEKLFF.

The V gene is TRBV4-1, the J gene TRBJ1-5; no firm D call. The CDR3 consists of 17 residues. CDR1 is MGHRA and CDR2 is YSYEKL in the germline V gene. V was clipped by 1 base and J by 0 bases, with 13 bases between them. DNA for the CDR3: TGCGCCAGCAGCCAAGGTACTACCGCTCCTAGCAATCAGCCCCAGCATTTT. Translated: CASSQGTTAPSNQPQHF.

This rearrangement joins TRBV6-1 to TRBJ1-2; D is uncertain. Germline V gene lookup returns CDR1 MNHNS and CDR2 SASEGT. Trimming pared 7 bases from V and 8 bases from J, leaving 14 bases between. The CDR3 spans 12 residues. The CDR3 DNA reads as TGTGCCAGCAAAAAGGACGCGGGAGGCTACACCTTC. It codes for CASKKDAGGYTF.

The V gene is TRBV29-1, the J gene TRBJ2-4; D is ambiguous. This CDR3 contains 15 residues. CDR1 and CDR2 (germline): SQVTM, ANQGSEA. The V and J ends lost 4 bases and 3 bases respectively, with 16 bases between them. The CDR3 region is CSVVKGTWGKNIQYF. The DNA for the CDR3 is TGCAGCGTTGTGAAGGGAACCTGGGGCAAAAACATTCAGTACTTC.

The chain couples TRBV27 to TRBJ2-1; 12 bases line up with TRBD2. V gave up 5 bases and J gave up 10 bases; unmatched junction bases: 9. This CDR3 is 15 amino acids long. Germline CDR1 is MNHEY and CDR2 is SMNVEV (reference sequence). The CDR3 nucleotides are TGTGCCAGCAGTGTAACTAGCGGGGGGCCAGTAGAGCAGTTCTTC. It specifies CASSVTSGGPVEQFF.

The V call is TRBV19, the J call TRBJ1-1, with D unclear. The ends were cut back, 5 bases at V and 5 bases at J, with 12 bases in the middle. The germline V gene encodes CDR1 LNHDA and CDR2 SQIVND (reference sequence). The CDR3 runs to 13 residues. Written as DNA, the CDR3 is TGTGCCAGTAGTGATGGAGGGTATACTGAAGCTTTCTTT. The encoded protein is CASSDGGYTEAFF.

The chain is built from TRBV29-1 and TRBJ2-5; weak D call: TRBD1 (6 bases). The CDR3 has 11 residues. With 3 bases removed from V and 7 bases from J, the gap between germline ends came to 9 bases. Germline V CDR1 and CDR2: SQVTM, ANQGSEA. CDR3 protein: CSVDRGVTQYF. The DNA of the CDR3 is TGCAGCGTTGACAGGGGAGTGACCCAGTACTTC.

This clone appeared a few times. The chain carries TRBV6-5 and TRBJ1-2; D unresolved. The CDR3 length is 13 residues. Trimming left V 4 bases short and J 8 bases short, with 14 bases between. The germline CDR1 and CDR2 sequences are MNHEY and SVGAGI. CDR3 nucleotides: TGTGCCAGCAGTTTCCTAGCCGCGGGCGGCTACACCTTC. Protein product: CASSFLAAGGYTF.

The V gene is TRBV7-2, the J gene TRBJ1-1; possibly TRBD1 for D (5 bases). The germline CDR1 and CDR2 sequences are SGHTA and FQGNSA. The CDR3 is 14 residues long. Trimming pared 2 bases from V and 2 bases from J, leaving 9 bases between. The CDR3 bases are TGTGCCAGCAGCTTAACCAGGGTTAACACTGAAGCTTTCTTT. Translating gives CASSLTRVNTEAFF. The complete variable domain, with remaining parts taken from reference TRBV7-2 and TRBJ1-1, reads GAGVSQSPSNKVTEKGKDVELRCDPISGHTALYWYRQSLGQGLEFLIYFQGNSAPDKSGLPSDRFSAERTGGSVSTLTIQRTQQEDSAVYLCASSLTRVNTEAFFGQGTRLTVV.

The chain is built from TRBV29-1 and TRBJ1-1, with D maybe TRBD1 (5 bases). Germline loops: CDR1 SQVTM, CDR2 ANQGSEA. V lost 4 bases to trimming and J lost 7 bases, with 7 bases between them. The CDR3 covers 10 residues. CDR3 nucleotides: TGCAGCGTTGCGACAGTTGAAGCTTTCTTT. Amino acids: CSVATVEAFF.

The rearrangement uses TRBV27 and TRBJ1-5; the match to TRBD1 covers 9 bases. Trimming at V came to 5 bases and at J to 6 bases, leaving 11 bases not matched to a gene. The length of the CDR3 is 16 residues. Germline V gene lookup returns CDR1 MNHEY and CDR2 SMNVEV (reference sequence). The CDR3 DNA sequence: TGTGCCAGCAGTGAACAGGGGGCGGTGATGGGTCAGCCCCAGCATTTT. It is translated as CASSEQGAVMGQPQHF.

The CDR3 protein is CASSYRADQETQYF. CDR3 in DNA: TGTGCCAGCAGCTACCGCGCAGATCAAGAGACCCAGTACTTC. The V call is TRBV11-3, the J call TRBJ2-5; D is unclear. The CDR3 runs 14 residues. The V end was cut by 4 bases, the J end by 2 bases, with 11 bases between. Germline assignment: CDR1 SGHNT and CDR2 YENEEA. The full variable domain, in which reference TRBV11-3 and TRBJ2-5 provide the parts outside the CDR3, is EAGVVQSPRYKIIEKKQPVAFWCNPISGHNTLYWYLQNLGQGPELLIRYENEEAVDDSQLPKDRFSAERLKGVDSTLKIQPAELGDSAVYLCASSYRADQETQYFGPGTRLLVL.

The chain recombines TRBV7-9 with TRBJ2-7, with D unresolved. The CDR3 loop spans 11 amino acids. V lost 6 bases and J lost 7, with 10 bases in between. Germline V gives CDR1 SEHNR, CDR2 FQNEAQ (reference sequence). The CDR3 loop reads CASSYIGEQYF. As DNA, the CDR3 is TGTGCCAGCAGTTACATTGGAGAGCAGTACTTC.

This clone was counted between two and nine times. V is TRBV7-2 and J is TRBJ1-1; D is ambiguous. Germline CDR1 is SGHTA and CDR2 is FQGNSA. V lost 5 bases and J 0 bases, leaving 13 bases between the germline ends. The CDR3 totals 15 residues. CDR3 DNA: TGTGCCAGCAGCGTTGACCAATCTTTGAACACTGAAGCTTTCTTT. As protein: CASSVDQSLNTEAFF.

V gene TRBV4-1 combines with J gene TRBJ2-7, with TRBD1 identical over 7 bases. The V and J ends lost 1 base and 7 bases, in that order; junction bases with no gene match: 4. CDR1 is MGHRA, CDR2 YSYEKL, per germline. There are 13 residues in the CDR3. CDR3 in DNA: TGCGCCAGCAGCCAAGTACAGACAGGGGAGCAGTACTTC. It specifies CASSQVQTGEQYF.

V and J are TRBV4-1 and TRBJ1-5; D gene uncertain. Trimming left V 5 bases short and J 2 bases short, with 13 bases between. CDR1 MGHRA and CDR2 YSYEKL come from the germline V gene. The CDR3 extends over 15 amino acids. CDR3 DNA sequence: TGCGCCAGCAGCGGTGAAGTGAAGGGCAATCAGCCCCAGCATTTT. This encodes CASSGEVKGNQPQHF.

The V call is TRBV29-1, the J call TRBJ1-1; 11 bases are a match to TRBD1. CDR1 SQVTM and CDR2 ANQGSEA come from the germline V gene. This CDR3 spans 14 amino acids. The ends lost 7 bases at V and 6 bases at J; junction bases unmatched: 10. The CDR3 sequence: CSGYRDRGKAEAFF. For the CDR3, the DNA is TGCAGCGGATACCGGGACAGGGGGAAGGCTGAAGCTTTCTTT.

CDR3 coding DNA: TGTGCCAGCTCACCACCGCCGGGGAAAGAGACCCAGTACTTC. Translated: CASSPPPGKETQYF. This chain links TRBV18 with TRBJ2-5; D may be TRBD2 (5 bases). The germline V gene encodes CDR1 KGHSH and CDR2 LQKENI. The CDR3 is 14 residues long. The V and J ends lost 0 bases and 3 bases respectively, with 8 bases between them.

CDR3 bases: TGTGCCAGTAGTACGGACAGGGCGGATACGCAGTATTTT. Encoded protein: CASSTDRADTQYF. The chain has TRBV19 and TRBJ2-3, with 8 positions matching TRBD1. V lost 4 bases to trimming and J lost 6 bases; unmatched junction nucleotides: 3. This CDR3 comprises 13 residues. Germline CDR1 reads LNHDA; CDR2 reads SQIVND (reference sequence).

The rearrangement joins TRBV18 to TRBJ2-1, with D possibly TRBD1 on 5 matching bases. Germline-derived CDR1 and CDR2 are KGHSH and LQKENI. Trimming cost V 2 bases and J 9 bases, with 11 bases left between them. The CDR3 loop spans 13 amino acids. CDR3 nucleotides: TGTGCCAGCTCACCAACAACAGGCGGTGAGCAGTTCTTC. Translating gives CASSPTTGGEQFF.

The V gene is TRBV29-1, the J gene TRBJ2-5; 8 positions match TRBD2. Germline V lookup: CDR1 SQVTM, CDR2 ANQGSEA. The V and J ends lost 1 base and 4 bases, in that order; junction bases with no gene match: 5. The CDR3 covers 14 residues. Here the CDR3 reads CSVEGPSGGETQYF. The CDR3 DNA reads TGCAGCGTTGAAGGACCCAGCGGGGGAGAGACCCAGTACTTC.